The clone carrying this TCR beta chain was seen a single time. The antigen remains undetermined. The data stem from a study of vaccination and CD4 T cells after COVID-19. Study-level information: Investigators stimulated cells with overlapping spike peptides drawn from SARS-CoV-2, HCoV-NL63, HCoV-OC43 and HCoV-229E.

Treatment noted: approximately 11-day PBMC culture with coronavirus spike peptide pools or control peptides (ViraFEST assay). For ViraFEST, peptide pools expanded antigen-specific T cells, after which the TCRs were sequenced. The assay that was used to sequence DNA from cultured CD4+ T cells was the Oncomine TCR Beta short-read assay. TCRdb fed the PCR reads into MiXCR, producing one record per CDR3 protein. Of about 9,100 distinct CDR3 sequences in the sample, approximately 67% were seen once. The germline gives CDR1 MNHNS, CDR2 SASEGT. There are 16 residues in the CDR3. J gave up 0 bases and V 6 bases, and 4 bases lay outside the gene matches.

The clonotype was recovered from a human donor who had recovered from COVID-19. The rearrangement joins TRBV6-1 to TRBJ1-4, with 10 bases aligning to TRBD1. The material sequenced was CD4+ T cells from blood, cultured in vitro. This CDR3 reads CASRGDRGATNEKLFF. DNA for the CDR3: TGTGCCAGCAGGGGGGACAGGGGCGCAACTAATGAAAAACTGTTTTTT.